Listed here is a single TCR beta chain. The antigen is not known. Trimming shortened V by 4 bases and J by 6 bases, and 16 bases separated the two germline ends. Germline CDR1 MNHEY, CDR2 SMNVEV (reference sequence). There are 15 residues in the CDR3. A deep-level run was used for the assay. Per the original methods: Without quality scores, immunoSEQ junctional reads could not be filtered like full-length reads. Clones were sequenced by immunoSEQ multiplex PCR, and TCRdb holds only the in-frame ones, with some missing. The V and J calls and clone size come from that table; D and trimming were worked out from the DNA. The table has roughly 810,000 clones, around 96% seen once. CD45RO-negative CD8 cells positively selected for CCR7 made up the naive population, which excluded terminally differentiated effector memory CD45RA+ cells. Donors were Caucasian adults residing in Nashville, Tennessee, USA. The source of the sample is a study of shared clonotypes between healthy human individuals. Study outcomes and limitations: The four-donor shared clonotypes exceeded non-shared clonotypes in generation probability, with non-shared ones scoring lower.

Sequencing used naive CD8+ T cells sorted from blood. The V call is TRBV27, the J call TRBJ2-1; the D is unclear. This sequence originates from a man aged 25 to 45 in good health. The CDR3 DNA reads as TGTGCCAGCAGTTACGTCGGGCGGAGTGGCAATGAGCAGTTCTTC. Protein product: CASSYVGRSGNEQFF.